The 28 T cell receptor beta chains below all came from one sample that was sequenced in a study of T cells after posttransplantation cyclophosphamide (dated by TCRdb to the mid-2010s). The sample's treatment or condition, from its label and the paper: high-dose cyclophosphamide on days +3 and +4 as single-agent GVHD prophylaxis. Busulfan and fludarabine conditioning, a related or unrelated marrow graft, and cyclophosphamide on days +3 and +4 were given to PTCy patients. Library construction relied on the immunoSEQ multiplex PCR assay. TCRdb retrieved this table from immuneACCESS and kept in-frame rearrangements only. Not all clones are present; in checked studies, unresolved V genes account for under half, and no reason is known for the remainder. The sample table contains tens of thousands of clones; only one count was recorded for roughly 78% of them. The ten top clones hold 7.5% to 10% of the sample.

This sample comprised CD4+ T cells sorted from blood, obtained roughly 1,900 days after a stem cell transplant with posttransplant cyclophosphamide. The receptor set was obtained from a female patient in her forties or fifties who received an allogeneic stem cell transplant from a related donor, was CMV-positive, and had no GVHD. A transplant means some T cells may be of graft donor rather than patient origin.

This clone is a singleton in its sample. This chain connects TRBV5-8 to TRBJ1-1; TRBD1 might be the D (6 bases). Germline assignment: CDR1 SGHTS and CDR2 YDEGEE. This CDR3 is built from 15 residues. The ends were cut back, 3 bases at V and 0 bases at J, with 12 bases in the middle. The DNA of the CDR3 is TGTGCCAGCAGCTGGGGGCGGGGGCTGAACACTGAAGCTTTCTTT. Its translation is CASSWGRGLNTEAFF.

V is TRBV4-1 and J is TRBJ2-5; D possibly corresponds to TRBD1 (6 bases). The CDR3 is 18 amino acids. The germline CDR1 and CDR2 sequences are MGHRA and YSYEKL. V lost 7 bases, J lost 0 bases, and 24 bases lay in between. CDR3 amino acids: CASTLRQQGLGNQETQYF. DNA for the CDR3: TGCGCCAGCACCCTCAGACAGCAGGGGTTGGGGAACCAAGAGACCCAGTACTTC.

The J gene is TRBJ1-4, the V gene TRBV23-1; D remains ambiguous. TRBV23-1 is filed as an ORF, its function uncertain. The V end lost 6 bases, the J end lost 0 bases, and 14 bases lay between the germline ends. The CDR3 spans 16 residues. The CDR3 coding sequence is TGCGCCAGCAGACGTGAGGTCCTTGCAACTAATGAAAAACTGTTTTTT. Protein sequence: CASRREVLATNEKLFF.

The V and J genes are TRBV9 and TRBJ2-3, with TRBD1 as a possible D gene (5 bases). The germline CDR1 and CDR2 sequences are SGDLS and YYNGEE. V dropped 4 bases and J dropped 0 bases, with 15 bases sitting between them. The CDR3 sequence is 16 residues long. DNA of the CDR3: TGTGCCAGCAGCTTAACAGGAATTTCTAGCACAGATACGCAGTATTTT. It codes for CASSLTGISSTDTQYF.

This chain uses TRBV7-9 with TRBJ1-1, with TRBD1 matching over 8 bases. This CDR3 is 14 amino acids long. Germline CDR1 SEHNR, CDR2 FQNEAQ (reference sequence). The V gene end was trimmed by 0 bases and the J gene end by 10 bases; junction bases not matched to a gene: 7. CDR3 in amino acids: CASSLAPGGYGAFF. DNA of the CDR3: TGTGCCAGCAGCTTAGCGCCAGGGGGCTACGGAGCTTTCTTT.

V is TRBV4-1 and J is TRBJ2-6; D call uncertain. Germline V gene data show CDR1 as MGHRA and CDR2 as YSYEKL. Trimming took off 1 base at V and 0 bases at J, with 13 bases between the two ends. The CDR3 extends over 18 amino acids. CDR3 protein: CASSQGTQFSSGANVLTF. In DNA form, the CDR3 reads TGCGCCAGCAGCCAAGGAACTCAATTCTCCTCTGGGGCCAACGTCCTGACTTTC.

The rearrangement joins TRBV25-1 to TRBJ1-2, with a weak D call TRBD1 (6 bases). The CDR3 has 14 residues. CDR1 is MGHDK, CDR2 SYGVNS, per germline. Trimming took off 3 bases at V and 5 bases at J, with 13 bases between the two ends. The CDR3 is CASSEPGAYYGYTF. In DNA, the CDR3 is TGTGCCAGCAGTGAGCCAGGGGCCTATTATGGCTACACCTTC.

This clone was picked up a small number of times. J is TRBJ1-1 and V is TRBV9, with a possible D match to TRBD1 (5 bases). Between the trimmed V and J ends, which lost 0 bases and 9 bases, there was a span of 18 bases. CDR3 length: 15 amino acids. Germline V gene data show CDR1 as SGDLS and CDR2 as YYNGEE. The CDR3 DNA follows: TGTGCCAGCAGCGTAGTTCCGGGGGGAACGGGTCAAGCTTTCTTT. Translating it yields CASSVVPGGTGQAFF.

V gene TRBV6-1 combines with J gene TRBJ2-3; 9 positions agree with TRBD2. The CDR3 sequence is 16 residues long. The trim removed 4 bases at V and 2 bases at J, leaving 7 bases unmatched. The germline V gene encodes CDR1 MNHNS and CDR2 SASEGT. The CDR3: CASSGKRGAYTDTQYF. The CDR3 bases are TGTGCCAGCAGTGGAAAGCGGGGGGCTTACACAGATACGCAGTATTTT.

The genes are TRBV6-1 and TRBJ2-6; D might be TRBD1 (6 bases). The germline V gene has CDR1 MNHNS and CDR2 SASEGT. V was clipped by 2 bases and J by 2 bases, with 13 bases between them. The CDR3 covers 17 residues. The DNA for the CDR3 is TGTGCCAGCAGTGAAAAGGGGGTGAGGACTGGGGCCAACGTCCTGACTTTC. Amino acid sequence: CASSEKGVRTGANVLTF.

About this clone itself: One end of the junction varies from germline; a read error may be responsible. Additional DNA sequences in this sample encode the identical CDR3. This rearrangement joins TRBV10-3 to TRBJ1-2; a possible D gene is TRBD1 (5 bases). The CDR3 covers 14 residues. Germline CDR1 and CDR2: ENHRY and SYGVKD. The CDR3 loop reads CAISELGGESGYTF. The DNA of the CDR3 is TGTGCCATTAGTGAGCTGGGGGGAGAGAGTGGCTACACCTTC.

Worth noting for this clone: The same CDR3 arises from other DNA sequences in this sample as well. The chain carries TRBV25-1 and TRBJ2-3; D is unresolved. The germline V gene has CDR1 MGHDK and CDR2 SYGVNS. The CDR3 is 13 amino acids. V was pared by 3 bases and J by 1 base, with 5 bases between. The CDR3 coding sequence is TGTGCCAGCAGTGACAGTGGCACAGATACGCAGTATTTT. Translated, it gives CASSDSGTDTQYF.

This chain uses TRBV19 with TRBJ1-2, with D maybe TRBD1 (6 bases). V was clipped by 0 bases and J by 2 bases, with 16 bases between them. The CDR3 spans 17 residues. Germline V gives CDR1 LNHDA, CDR2 SQIVND (reference sequence). The DNA of the CDR3 is TGTGCCAGTAGTATAGATCTCCCACAGGGTCGGAACTATGGCTACACCTTC. This codes for CASSIDLPQGRNYGYTF.

This chain joins TRBV6-5 and TRBJ1-2; 11 nucleotides agree with TRBD1. Looked up from germline, CDR1 is MNHEY and CDR2 is SVGAGI. After removal of 7 bases from V and 3 bases from J, the junction contained 4 bases not matched to a gene. This CDR3 has 14 residues. CDR3 residues: CASTWTGGDYGYTF. CDR3 nucleotide sequence: TGTGCCAGCACCTGGACAGGGGGCGACTATGGCTACACCTTC.

In this sample, this clone turned up a few times. V is TRBV27 and J is TRBJ2-7; TRBD1 matches at 8 bases. The CDR3 extends over 12 amino acids. The V gene end was trimmed by 6 bases and the J gene end by 2 bases; junction bases not matched to a gene: 0. CDR1 and CDR2 (germline): MNHEY, SMNVEV (reference sequence). CDR3 in DNA: TGTGCCAGCAGGACAGGGGCCTACGAGCAGTACTTC. Its translation: CASRTGAYEQYF.

The genes are TRBV19 and TRBJ1-3; TRBD1 matches at 7 bases. Germline CDR1 reads LNHDA; CDR2 reads SQIVND (reference sequence). The CDR3 has 14 amino acids. Trimming took 5 bases from V and 4 from J; bases not matched to a gene: 5. This chain's CDR3 is CASSEGGYGNTIYF. The CDR3, as DNA: TGTGCCAGTAGTGAAGGGGGCTACGGAAACACCATATATTTT.

V gene TRBV6-1 combines with J gene TRBJ1-2; D remains unclear. V was shortened by 9 bases and J by 3 bases, with 11 bases between the two germline ends. The germline V gene has CDR1 MNHNS and CDR2 SASEGT. The CDR3 is 12 amino acids. The CDR3 spells CASRSGYYGYTF. The CDR3 DNA is TGTGCCAGTAGGAGCGGATACTATGGCTACACCTTC.

This clone was counted between two and nine times. This rearrangement joins TRBV2 to TRBJ2-1; TRBD2 matches 8 bases. V lost 6 bases to trimming and J lost 2 bases; unmatched junction nucleotides: 3. The CDR3 has 14 amino acids. Germline V gives CDR1 SNHLY, CDR2 FYNNEI. The CDR3 DNA follows: TGTGCCAGCAGGGCGGGGGGACCCTACAATGAGCAGTTCTTC. Residues: CASRAGGPYNEQFF.

This clone is medium-sized in the sample. This chain uses TRBV25-1 with TRBJ2-7, with a possible D match to TRBD1 (6 bases). CDR1 MGHDK and CDR2 SYGVNS come from the germline V gene. The CDR3 is 13 amino acids. The germline V and J ends were trimmed by 4 bases and 1 base, with 8 bases remaining between them. The CDR3 region has the DNA TGTGCCAGCAGTGCGGACAGTTCCTACGAGCAGTACTTC. This codes for CASSADSSYEQYF.

In nucleotides, the CDR3 is TGTGCCAGCAGTGTTGGACTCCCGGTCCGAAACACCATATATTTT. It yields the protein CASSVGLPVRNTIYF. This rearrangement joins TRBV2 to TRBJ1-3; no clear D gene. Germline V CDR1 and CDR2: SNHLY, FYNNEI. This CDR3 region has 15 residues. The V and J ends lost 4 bases and 5 bases respectively, with 15 bases between them.

The table lists this clone with a few counts. The V gene is TRBV7-3, the J gene TRBJ1-1; possible D gene TRBD1, 6 bases. The CDR3 is 11 residues long. The V gene lost 4 bases and the J gene lost 11 bases, with 11 bases spanning the gap. CDR1 is SGHTA and CDR2 is FQGTGA in the germline V gene. CDR3 in amino acids: CASSSGTKAFF. In nucleotides, the CDR3 is TGTGCCAGCAGCTCCGGGACAAAGGCTTTCTTT.

This clone was detected once. The V gene is TRBV11-2, the J gene TRBJ2-7, with D possibly TRBD2 on 5 matching bases. Trimming removed 1 base from V and 1 base from J, with 11 bases in between. The germline CDR1 and CDR2 sequences are SGHAT and FQNNGV. The CDR3 has 15 residues. The CDR3 region has the DNA TGTGCCAGCAGCTTAGGGACCCGCGGGTCCTACGAGCAGTACTTC. The encoded protein is CASSLGTRGSYEQYF.

The rearrangement joins TRBV6-1 to TRBJ2-5; possible D gene TRBD1, 5 bases. The CDR3 has 14 residues. V gave up 4 bases and J gave up 1 base, with 10 bases separating them. CDR1 is MNHNS, CDR2 SASEGT, per germline. CDR3 sequence: CASSGQNVQETQYF. CDR3 in DNA: TGTGCCAGCAGTGGACAGAACGTCCAAGAGACCCAGTACTTC.

The chain couples TRBV2 to TRBJ2-7; weak D call: TRBD2 (5 bases). This CDR3 region has 13 residues. Germline V lookup: CDR1 SNHLY, CDR2 FYNNEI. Trimming stripped 6 bases from V and 2 bases from J, with 11 bases between. The CDR3 region has the DNA TGTGCCAGCAGGGGTGTAGCGCCCTACGAGCAGTACTTC. Its protein product is CASRGVAPYEQYF.

Only one count was recorded for this clone. This chain uses TRBV15 with TRBJ1-2; D uncertain. The CDR3 extends over 15 amino acids. CDR1 and CDR2 from the germline V gene are LNHNV and YYDKDF (reference sequence). V was shortened by 3 bases and J by 6 bases, with 17 bases between the two germline ends. CDR3 region: CATSSSAGSLHGYTF. The CDR3 DNA follows: TGTGCCACCAGCAGCTCGGCCGGGAGTCTCCATGGCTACACCTTC.

The chain links TRBV7-2 to TRBJ2-5; TRBD1 aligns across 7 bases. This CDR3 has 13 amino acids. Germline V gene data show CDR1 as SGHTA and CDR2 as FQGNSA. The ends lost 3 bases at V and 3 bases at J; junction bases unmatched: 1. The DNA of the CDR3 is TGTGCCAGCAGCTTCGGGACAGAAGAGACCCAGTACTTC. It specifies CASSFGTEETQYF.

The chain has TRBV19 and TRBJ1-3, with D unresolved. This CDR3 region has 17 residues. Trimming removed 2 bases at V and 2 bases at J, with 16 bases between. Germline-derived CDR1 and CDR2 are LNHDA and SQIVND (reference sequence). The CDR3 region is CASSIIGGTEAGNTIYF. CDR3 DNA: TGTGCCAGTAGTATAATAGGAGGAACTGAAGCTGGAAACACCATATATTTT.

The chain uses TRBV29-1 and TRBJ2-1; TRBD2 aligns across 9 bases. V dropped 8 bases and J dropped 7; count of bases not matched to a gene: 9. This CDR3 comprises 13 residues. Germline assignment: CDR1 SQVTM and CDR2 ANQGSEA. The CDR3: CSSWGGGGNEQFF. CDR3 DNA sequence: TGCAGCTCTTGGGGCGGGGGGGGTAATGAGCAGTTCTTC.